These 23 T cell receptor beta chains were all obtained from the same sample, sequenced in a study of blood T cell repertoires in COVID-19. Clones were sequenced by immunoSEQ multiplex PCR, and TCRdb holds only the in-frame ones, with some missing. The profile shows roughly 200,000 clones, almost 90% of them singletons. The material sequenced was peripheral blood. These receptors were collected from a man aged 18 to 29 with active or convalescent COVID-19.

Turning to this clone: Other DNA sequences within the sample encode an identical CDR3. V is TRBV12-3 or TRBV12-4 and J is TRBJ1-1; D is unclear. The CDR3 spans 12 residues. Trimming left V 3 bases short and J 4 bases short, with 6 bases between. The CDR3 loop reads CASSFGGTEAFF. DNA for the CDR3: TGTGCCAGCAGTTTCGGTGGCACTGAAGCTTTCTTT.

As for this clone: A junction end diverges from the germline sequence, so it may reflect a read error. This rearrangement joins TRBV4-2 to TRBJ1-1; D is undetermined. The CDR3 has 15 amino acids. The germline gives CDR1 LGHNA, CDR2 YNFKEQ. In DNA form, the CDR3 reads TGTGCCAGCAGCCAAAGCCTCACGGAGAACGCTGAAGCTTTCTTT. Its translation is CASSQSLTENAEAFF.

The chain employs TRBV24-1 and TRBJ2-6; D remains unclear. The CDR3 is made up of 14 amino acids. V lost 6 bases and J 0 bases, leaving 5 bases between the germline ends. Per germline, CDR1 KGHDR and CDR2 SFDVKD. The CDR3 DNA is TGTGCCACCAGTTACGGCTCTGGGGCCAACGTCCTGACTTTC. Amino acid sequence: CATSYGSGANVLTF.

The chain uses TRBV4-1 and TRBJ1-4, with 7 nucleotides matching TRBD1. The V gene's germline CDR1 is MGHRA and CDR2 YSYEKL. This CDR3 comprises 14 residues. Trimming at V came to 2 bases and at J to 8 bases, leaving 5 bases not matched to a gene. The CDR3 coding sequence is TGCGCCAGCAGCCAATCCACGGACAGGGAAAAACTGTTTTTT. This encodes CASSQSTDREKLFF.

This clone is deemed medium-sized (0.01 to 0.1%). The chain is built from TRBV6-4 and TRBJ2-2; tentatively, D is TRBD2 (5 bases). V was pared by 4 bases and J by 2 bases, with 5 bases between. The CDR3 sequence is 13 residues long. Germline V CDR1 and CDR2: MRHNA, SNTAGT. CDR3 in DNA: TGTGCCAGCAGTGGGACTAACACCGGGGAGCTGTTTTTT. This translates into CASSGTNTGELFF.

The chain links TRBV28 to TRBJ1-5; D might be TRBD1 (5 bases). V was trimmed by 2 bases and J by 6 bases, leaving 17 bases between them. Per the germline V gene, CDR1 is MDHEN and CDR2 is SYDVKM. CDR3 length equals 16 residues. CDR3 nucleotide sequence: TGTGCCAGCAGTTTAGTCCTGGGGCGGACCGGTCAGCCCCAGCATTTT. Translation gives CASSLVLGRTGQPQHF.

V usage is TRBV6-2 or TRBV6-3 and J usage is TRBJ2-7; TRBD2 agrees at 8 bases. Germline V gene lookup returns CDR1 MNHEY and CDR2 SVGEGT. This CDR3 contains 14 residues. The J segment lost 4 bases and the V segment lost 5 bases, leaving 7 bases of the junction unmatched. CDR3 region: CASSPSGSRYEQYF. The CDR3 DNA is TGTGCCAGCAGTCCAAGCGGGAGTCGTTACGAGCAGTACTTC.

V is TRBV6-1 and J is TRBJ2-5; TRBD2 aligns across 15 bases. After removal of 3 bases from V and 5 bases from J, the junction contained 7 bases not matched to a gene. The CDR3 runs 17 residues. Per germline, CDR1 MNHNS and CDR2 SASEGT. Here the CDR3 DNA reads TGTGCCAGCAGTGACGGGACTAGCGGGAGGCGGTCGGAGACCCAGTACTTC. Translating gives CASSDGTSGRRSETQYF.

The chain is built from TRBV11-1 and TRBJ2-7; D possibly corresponds to TRBD1 (6 bases). The CDR3 runs 15 residues. Germline V gives CDR1 SGHAT, CDR2 FQDESV (reference sequence). V lost 1 base and J lost 3, with 13 bases in between. The DNA for the CDR3 is TGTGCCAGCAGCTTAGAGGGCACAGGGTTCTACGAGCAGTACTTC. It specifies CASSLEGTGFYEQYF.

The chain has TRBV7-9 and TRBJ1-6, with D possibly TRBD1 on 5 matching bases. The V end lost 2 bases, the J end lost 2 bases, and 7 bases lay between the germline ends. CDR3 length equals 15 residues. Germline lookup yields CDR1 SEHNR and CDR2 FQNEAQ (reference sequence). The CDR3 nucleotides are TGTGCCAGCAGCTTAAGGGGTACCTATAATTCACCCCTCCACTTT. Translation gives CASSLRGTYNSPLHF.

This chain links TRBV27 with TRBJ1-1; maybe TRBD1 (5 bases). CDR3 length: 15 amino acids. Trimming left V 3 bases short and J 5 bases short, with 16 bases between. Germline CDR1 is MNHEY and CDR2 is SMNVEV (reference sequence). The CDR3 reads CASSLRGLGTTEAFF. CDR3 nucleotides: TGTGCCAGCAGTTTGCGGGGACTGGGGACGACTGAAGCTTTCTTT.

The rearrangement joins TRBV7-2 to TRBJ2-3; 10 bases agree with TRBD2. CDR1 SGHTA and CDR2 FQGNSA come from the germline V gene. CDR3 size: 15 residues. V was clipped by 5 bases and J by 5 bases; unmatched bases: 7. CDR3 sequence reads: CASSLSGRSRDTQYF. Written as DNA, the CDR3 is TGTGCCAGCAGCCTTAGCGGGAGGTCGAGAGATACGCAGTATTTT. Filled out from reference TRBV7-2 and TRBJ2-3, the complete variable domain reads GAGVSQSPSNKVTEKGKDVELRCDPISGHTALYWYRQSLGQGLEFLIYFQGNSAPDKSGLPSDRFSAERTGGSVSTLTIQRTQQEDSAVYLCASSLSGRSRDTQYFGPGTRLTVL.

The genes are TRBV6-5 and TRBJ1-2; TRBD1 matches 8 bases. The CDR3 is made up of 13 amino acids. V trimming: 6 bases; J trimming: 3 bases; junction bases outside the gene matches: 3. Looked up from germline, CDR1 is MNHEY and CDR2 is SVGAGI. CDR3 sequence reads: CASRVDRDYGYTF. In DNA form, the CDR3 reads TGTGCCAGCAGGGTGGACAGGGACTATGGCTACACCTTC.

Note on this clone: The same CDR3 is also encoded by other DNA sequences in this sample. The genes are TRBV28 and TRBJ1-5, with 10 bases matching TRBD1. Germline lookup yields CDR1 MDHEN and CDR2 SYDVKM. The CDR3 contains 16 residues. Trimming cost V 6 bases and J 2 bases; bases outside gene matches: 7. CDR3 sequence reads: CASRPRDRGGNQPQHF. CDR3 bases: TGTGCCAGCAGGCCCCGGGACAGGGGTGGCAATCAGCCCCAGCATTTT.

The gene calls are TRBV11-2 and TRBJ2-3, with 12 nucleotides matching TRBD2. Per germline, CDR1 SGHAT and CDR2 FQNNGV. This CDR3 comprises 15 residues. The J segment lost 7 bases and the V segment lost 0 bases, leaving 2 bases of the junction unmatched. The CDR3 reads CASSLDGLAGNTQYF. Written as DNA, the CDR3 is TGTGCCAGCAGCTTAGATGGACTAGCGGGAAATACGCAGTATTTT.

The V and J genes are TRBV4-1 and TRBJ2-7; 7 nucleotides align to TRBD1. Looked up from germline, CDR1 is MGHRA and CDR2 is YSYEKL. V dropped 3 bases and J dropped 3; count of bases not matched to a gene: 11. This CDR3 spans 16 amino acids. The CDR3 protein is CASSQARDSSIYEQYF. CDR3 in DNA: TGCGCCAGCAGCCAGGCCCGGGACAGCTCCATCTACGAGCAGTACTTC.

V gene TRBV27 combines with J gene TRBJ1-2; 7 bases map to TRBD1. The ends lost 0 bases at V and 4 bases at J; junction bases unmatched: 2. The CDR3 runs 14 residues. The germline CDR1 and CDR2 sequences are MNHEY and SMNVEV (reference sequence). The CDR3 DNA is TGTGCCAGCAGTTTATCTGACAGGGCCTATGGCTACACCTTC. Protein sequence: CASSLSDRAYGYTF.

This rearrangement joins TRBV18 to TRBJ1-4; possible D gene TRBD1, 5 bases. The V end was cut by 5 bases, the J end by 0 bases, with 7 bases between. This CDR3 has 14 amino acids. Germline V CDR1 and CDR2: KGHSH, LQKENI. CDR3 in DNA: TGTGCCAGCTCAACCAGGGCAACTAATGAAAAACTGTTTTTT. Translation gives CASSTRATNEKLFF.

The chain employs TRBV7-8 and TRBJ1-4, with a tentative D call TRBD1 (6 bases). The germline V and J ends were trimmed by 1 base and 7 bases, with 10 bases remaining between them. Germline-derived CDR1 and CDR2 are SGHVS and FQNEAQ. CDR3 length: 14 residues. CDR3 in amino acids: CASSLVGGGEKLFF. CDR3 sequence (DNA): TGTGCCAGCAGCTTAGTGGGAGGGGGTGAAAAACTGTTTTTT. Combining the CDR3 with reference TRBV7-8 and TRBJ1-4 gives the whole variable domain GAGVSQSPRYKVAKRGQDVALRCDPISGHVSLFWYQQALGQGPEFLTYFQNEAQLDKSGLPSDRFFAERPEGSVSTLKIQRTQQEDSAVYLCASSLVGGGEKLFFGSGTQLSVL.

About this clone itself: The germline gene is not matched at one end of the junction; a read error may be the cause. V gene TRBV12-3 or TRBV12-4 combines with J gene TRBJ1-3; D unresolved. This CDR3 is built from 13 residues. The CDR3 loop is CASTEDFTTALSF. In nucleotides, the CDR3 is TGTGCCAGCACTGAGGACTTCACAACAGCCTTATCCTTT.

J is TRBJ1-5 and V is TRBV6-2 or TRBV6-3, with D perhaps TRBD1 (6 bases). Trimming shortened V by 4 bases and J by 2 bases, and 12 bases separated the two germline ends. The germline V gene has CDR1 MNHEY and CDR2 SVGEGT. The length of the CDR3 is 15 residues. This CDR3 is CASSFPGVGNQPQHF. In DNA form, the CDR3 reads TGTGCCAGCAGTTTTCCAGGGGTCGGCAATCAGCCCCAGCATTTT.

The chain couples TRBV4-2 to TRBJ2-7; 7 bases align to TRBD1. Losses at the gene ends were 4 bases for V and 3 bases for J; bases not matched to a gene: 3. Germline V gene sequence: CDR1 LGHNA, CDR2 YNFKEQ. This CDR3 contains 13 residues. The CDR3 spells CASSPGGYYEQYF. CDR3 coding DNA: TGTGCCAGCAGCCCAGGGGGATACTACGAGCAGTACTTC.

The chain recombines TRBV27 with TRBJ1-4; the D is unclear. V dropped 8 bases and J dropped 10 bases, with 14 bases sitting between them. Germline CDR1 reads MNHEY; CDR2 reads SMNVEV (reference sequence). CDR3 size: 12 residues. The CDR3 reads CASEVREGKLFF. CDR3 nucleotide sequence: TGTGCCAGCGAAGTGAGGGAAGGAAAACTGTTTTTT.